The 9 T cell receptor beta chains presented below share a single source sample, sequenced in a study of regulatory T cells in long-lasting Graves disease. HTBI primers from iRepertoire and Arm-PCR of CDR3 regions yielded the TCR beta libraries. MiXCR was run by TCRdb on the multiplex PCR reads, yielding one entry per CDR3 protein. The sample holds about 450,000 distinct CDR3 sequences, 12% to 15% seen once. The sample's time point: newly diagnosed GD, antithyroid drugs for less than 3 months. PBMC-derived RNA was used for the TCR library. These same data were also listed under a study on T cells in Graves' hyperthyroidism and ophthalmopathy.

This specimen was peripheral blood mononuclear cells (PBMCs), taken at new diagnosis, from a patient treated with antithyroid drugs. All receptors derive from a woman between 45 and 60 years old with Graves disease.

The rearrangement links TRBV7-9 to TRBJ2-2, with D tentatively TRBD2 (5 bases). This CDR3 has 17 amino acids. The germline gives CDR1 SEHNR, CDR2 FQNEAQ (reference sequence). Trimming shortened V by 8 bases and J by 4 bases, and 23 bases separated the two germline ends. CDR3 amino acids: CASLRAPGLLGTGELFF. DNA of the CDR3: TGTGCCAGCCTGCGGGCCCCGGGTCTCCTTGGCACCGGGGAGCTGTTTTTT.

This clonotype was found a few times. V usage is TRBV28 and J usage is TRBJ2-1; D gene ambiguous. V was pared by 6 bases and J by 2 bases, with 14 bases between. The CDR3 loop spans 15 amino acids. Germline-derived CDR1 and CDR2 are MDHEN and SYDVKM. CDR3 sequence: CASSNTARAYNEQFF. The CDR3, as DNA: TGTGCCAGCAGCAATACAGCTAGAGCCTACAATGAGCAGTTCTTC.

Only a few counts were recorded for this clonotype. The rearrangement joins TRBV30 to TRBJ1-4; unclear D gene. Germline assignment: CDR1 GTSNPN and CDR2 SVGIG (reference sequence). Trimming removed 6 bases from V and 7 bases from J, with 15 bases in between. The CDR3 is 13 residues long. The CDR3 sequence: CACQDLSGEKLFF. The CDR3 bases are TGTGCCTGCCAAGACCTTTCGGGTGAAAAACTGTTTTTT.

This clonotype was picked up many times. J is TRBJ2-2 and V is TRBV24-1; no clear D. Germline-derived CDR1 and CDR2 are KGHDR and SFDVKD. Trimming left V 0 bases short and J 3 bases short, with 13 bases between. This CDR3 spans 17 amino acids. Written as DNA, the CDR3 is TGTGCCACCAGTGATTTGCAACTCGGCTACCACACCGGGGAGCTGTTTTTT. Residues: CATSDLQLGYHTGELFF.

Turning to this clonotype: A much bigger clone sits one base away, suggesting this may be a read error. This chain uses TRBV28 with TRBJ1-4; 11 bases map to TRBD1. Losses at the gene ends were 10 bases for V and 1 base for J; bases not matched to a gene: 14. This CDR3 contains 18 residues. Germline assignment: CDR1 MDHEN and CDR2 SYDVKM. The CDR3 region has the DNA TGTGCCATCACGGGGACAGGGGGACCTTTTAAAACTAATGAAAAACTGTTTTTT. Translating gives CAITGTGGPFKTNEKLFF.

This clonotype was counted a few times. The chain uses TRBV4-1 and TRBJ2-5, with 9 bases identical to TRBD1. Germline lookup yields CDR1 MGHRA and CDR2 YSYEKL. The ends lost 4 bases at V and 4 bases at J; junction bases unmatched: 10. The CDR3 sequence is 16 residues long. The CDR3 is CASSLRDRVEGETQYF. The CDR3 DNA reads TGCGCCAGCAGCCTCCGGGACAGGGTTGAGGGAGAGACCCAGTACTTC.

The CDR3: CASTGTGSYGYTF. DNA for the CDR3: TGTGCCAGTACCGGGACAGGGAGCTATGGCTACACCTTC. This chain uses TRBV19 with TRBJ1-2, with TRBD1 matching over 9 bases. Germline values: CDR1 LNHDA, CDR2 SQIVND (reference sequence). Trimming at V came to 7 bases and at J to 4 bases, leaving 4 bases not matched to a gene. This CDR3 region has 13 residues.

The chain carries TRBV18 and TRBJ1-5; D is ambiguous. Germline V gene data show CDR1 as KGHSH and CDR2 as LQKENI. V lost 10 bases, J lost 4 bases, and 17 bases lay in between. The length of the CDR3 is 14 residues. The CDR3 DNA reads TGTGCCACCAAAAAAGATCTGGGGAATCAGCCCCAGCATTTT. Amino acid sequence: CATKKDLGNQPQHF.

This clonotype has a handful of counts. V and J are TRBV5-1 and TRBJ2-2; a possible D gene is TRBD1 (5 bases). V was trimmed by 4 bases and J by 7 bases, leaving 17 bases between them. The length of the CDR3 is 15 residues. Per germline, CDR1 SGHRS and CDR2 YFSETQ. In nucleotides, the CDR3 is TGCGCCAGCAGCACCCAGGAAGGGGCCTTCGGGGAGCTGTTTTTT. Amino acids: CASSTQEGAFGELFF. Together with reference TRBV5-1 and TRBJ2-2, the CDR3 gives the full variable domain: KAGVTQTPRYLIKTRGQQVTLSCSPISGHRSVSWYQQTPGQGLQFLFEYFSETQRNKGNFPGRFSGRQFSNSRSEMNVSTLELGDSALYLCASSTQEGAFGELFFGEGSRLTVL.